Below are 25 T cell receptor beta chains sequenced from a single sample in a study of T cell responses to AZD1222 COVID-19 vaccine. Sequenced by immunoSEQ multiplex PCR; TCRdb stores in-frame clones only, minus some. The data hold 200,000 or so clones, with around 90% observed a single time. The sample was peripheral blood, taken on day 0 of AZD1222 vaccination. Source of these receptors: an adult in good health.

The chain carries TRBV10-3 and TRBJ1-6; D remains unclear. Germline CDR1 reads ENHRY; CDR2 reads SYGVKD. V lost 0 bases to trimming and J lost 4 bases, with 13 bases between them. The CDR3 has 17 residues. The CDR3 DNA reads TGTGCCATCAGTGAGTCTCCGGGAAGCCCTTATAATTCACCCCTCCACTTT. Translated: CAISESPGSPYNSPLHF.

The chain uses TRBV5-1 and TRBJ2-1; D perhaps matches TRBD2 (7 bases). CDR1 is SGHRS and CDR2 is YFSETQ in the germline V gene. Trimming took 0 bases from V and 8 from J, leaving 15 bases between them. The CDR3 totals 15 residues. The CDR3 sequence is CASSLVGGAVDEQFF. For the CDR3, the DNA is TGCGCCAGCAGCTTGGTTGGGGGGGCCGTTGATGAGCAGTTCTTC.

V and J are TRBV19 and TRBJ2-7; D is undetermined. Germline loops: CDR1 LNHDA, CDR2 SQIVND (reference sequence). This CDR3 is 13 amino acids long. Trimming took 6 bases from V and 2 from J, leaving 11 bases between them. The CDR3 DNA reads TGTGCCAGTAGGGGAAGTATGACCTACGAGCAGTACTTC. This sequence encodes CASRGSMTYEQYF.

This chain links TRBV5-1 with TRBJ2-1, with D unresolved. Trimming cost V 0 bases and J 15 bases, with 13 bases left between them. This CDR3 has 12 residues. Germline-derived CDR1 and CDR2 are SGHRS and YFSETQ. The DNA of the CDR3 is TGCGCCAGCAGCTTGGAAGCCTCGACGCGGTTCTTC. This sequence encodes CASSLEASTRFF.

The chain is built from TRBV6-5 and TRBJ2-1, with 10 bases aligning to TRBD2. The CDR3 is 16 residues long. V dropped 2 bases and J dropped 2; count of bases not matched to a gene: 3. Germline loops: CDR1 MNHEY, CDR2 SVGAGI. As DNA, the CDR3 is TGTGCCAGCAGTTACGATAGCGGGAGGCCCTACAATGAGCAGTTCTTC. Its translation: CASSYDSGRPYNEQFF.

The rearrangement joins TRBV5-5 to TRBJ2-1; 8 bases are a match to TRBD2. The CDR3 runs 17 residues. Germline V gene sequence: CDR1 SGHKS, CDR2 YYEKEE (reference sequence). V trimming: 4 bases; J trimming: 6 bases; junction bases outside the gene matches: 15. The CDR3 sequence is CASSVNRLAGSGNEQFF. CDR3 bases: TGTGCCAGCAGCGTGAACCGTTTAGCGGGGAGTGGCAATGAGCAGTTCTTC.

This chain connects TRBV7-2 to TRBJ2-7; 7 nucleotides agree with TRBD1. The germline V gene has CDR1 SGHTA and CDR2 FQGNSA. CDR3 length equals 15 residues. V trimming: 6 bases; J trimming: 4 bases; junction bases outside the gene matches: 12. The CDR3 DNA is TGTGCCAGCAGACCAAGACAGGGTGGCGTTTACGAGCAGTACTTC. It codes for CASRPRQGGVYEQYF.

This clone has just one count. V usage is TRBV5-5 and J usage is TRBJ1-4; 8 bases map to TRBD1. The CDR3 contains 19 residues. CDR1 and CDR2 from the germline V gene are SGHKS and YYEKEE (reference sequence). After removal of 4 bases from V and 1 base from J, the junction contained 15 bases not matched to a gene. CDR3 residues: CASSITGTGTGGTNEKLFF. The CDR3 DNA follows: TGTGCCAGCAGCATCACCGGGACAGGAACCGGGGGAACTAATGAAAAACTGTTTTTT.

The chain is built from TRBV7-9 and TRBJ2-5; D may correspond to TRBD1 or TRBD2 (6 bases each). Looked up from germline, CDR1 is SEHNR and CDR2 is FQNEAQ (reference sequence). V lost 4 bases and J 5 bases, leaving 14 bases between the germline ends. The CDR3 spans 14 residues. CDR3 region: CASSSPGAWETQYF. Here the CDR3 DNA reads TGTGCCAGCAGCTCCCCGGGGGCATGGGAGACCCAGTACTTC.

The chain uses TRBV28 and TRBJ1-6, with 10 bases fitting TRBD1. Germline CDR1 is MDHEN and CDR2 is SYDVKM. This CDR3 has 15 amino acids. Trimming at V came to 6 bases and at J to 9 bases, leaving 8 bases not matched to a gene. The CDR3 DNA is TGTGCCAGCAGCACAGAGACAGGGGGCGCTTCACCCCTCCACTTT. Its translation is CASSTETGGASPLHF.

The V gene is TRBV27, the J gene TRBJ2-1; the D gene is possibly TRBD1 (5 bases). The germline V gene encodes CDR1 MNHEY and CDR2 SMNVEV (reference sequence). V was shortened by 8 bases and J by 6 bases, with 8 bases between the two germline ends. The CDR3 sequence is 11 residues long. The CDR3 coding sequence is TGTGCCAGCGAAAGGGGCAATGAGCAGTTCTTC. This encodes CASERGNEQFF.

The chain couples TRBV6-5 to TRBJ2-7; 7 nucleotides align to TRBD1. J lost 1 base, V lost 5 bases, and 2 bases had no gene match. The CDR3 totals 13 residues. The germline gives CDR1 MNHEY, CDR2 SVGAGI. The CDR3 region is CASSQGQSYEQYF. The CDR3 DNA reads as TGTGCCAGCAGTCAGGGACAGTCCTACGAGCAGTACTTC.

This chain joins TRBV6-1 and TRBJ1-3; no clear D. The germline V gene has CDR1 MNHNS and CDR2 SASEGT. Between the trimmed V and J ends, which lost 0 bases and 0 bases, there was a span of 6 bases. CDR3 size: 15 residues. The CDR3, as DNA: TGTGCCAGCAGTGAAGCAGGGCGCTCTGGAAACACCATATATTTT. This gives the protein CASSEAGRSGNTIYF.

The DNA for the CDR3 is TGTGCCAGCGGTACGGTGAACACTGAAGCTTTCTTT. Translation: CASGTVNTEAFF. The chain has TRBV7-6 and TRBJ1-1; D gene unclear. CDR3 length: 12 amino acids. From germline, CDR1 is SGHVS and CDR2 FNYEAQ. V dropped 8 bases and J dropped 0 bases, with 7 bases sitting between them.

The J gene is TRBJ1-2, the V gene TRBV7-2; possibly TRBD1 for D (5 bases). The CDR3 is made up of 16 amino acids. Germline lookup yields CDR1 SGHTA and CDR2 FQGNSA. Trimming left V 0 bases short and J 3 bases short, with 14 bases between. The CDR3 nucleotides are TGTGCCAGCAGCTTAGCGATCGCAGGGAGGGACTATGGCTACACCTTC. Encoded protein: CASSLAIAGRDYGYTF.

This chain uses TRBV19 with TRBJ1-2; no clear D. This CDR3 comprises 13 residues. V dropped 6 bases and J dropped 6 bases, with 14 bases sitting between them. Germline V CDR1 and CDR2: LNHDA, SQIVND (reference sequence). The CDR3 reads CASSIPQVNGYTF. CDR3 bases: TGTGCCAGTAGCATCCCCCAGGTTAATGGCTACACCTTC.

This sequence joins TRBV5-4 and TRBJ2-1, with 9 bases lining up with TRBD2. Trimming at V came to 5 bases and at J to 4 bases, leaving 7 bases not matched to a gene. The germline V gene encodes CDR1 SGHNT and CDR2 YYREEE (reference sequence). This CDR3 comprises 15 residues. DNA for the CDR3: TGTGCCAGCAGAGGTAGCGGGGGCCCTTACAATGAGCAGTTCTTC. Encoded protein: CASRGSGGPYNEQFF.

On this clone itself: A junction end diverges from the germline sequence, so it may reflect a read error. CDR3 sequence (DNA): TGTGCCAGCTGCTTGGGGGCGGGGGGACTACAAGAGACCCAGTACTTC. This encodes CASCLGAGGLQETQYF. The chain recombines TRBV7-6 with TRBJ2-5; 8 bases agree with TRBD2. The V gene's germline CDR1 is SGHVS and CDR2 FNYEAQ. This CDR3 has 16 amino acids.

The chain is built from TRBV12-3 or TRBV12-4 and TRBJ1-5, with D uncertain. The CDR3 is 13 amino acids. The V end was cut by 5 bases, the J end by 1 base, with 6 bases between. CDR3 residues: CASSPLSNQPQHF. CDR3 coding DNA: TGTGCCAGCAGTCCTCTGAGCAATCAGCCCCAGCATTTT.

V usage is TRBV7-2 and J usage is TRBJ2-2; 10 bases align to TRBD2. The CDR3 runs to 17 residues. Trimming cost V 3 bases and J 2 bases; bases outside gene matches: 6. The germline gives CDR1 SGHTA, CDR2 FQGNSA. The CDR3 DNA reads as TGTGCCAGCAGCTTTGCTAGCGGGGGTTTTAACACCGGGGAGCTGTTTTTT. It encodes CASSFASGGFNTGELFF.

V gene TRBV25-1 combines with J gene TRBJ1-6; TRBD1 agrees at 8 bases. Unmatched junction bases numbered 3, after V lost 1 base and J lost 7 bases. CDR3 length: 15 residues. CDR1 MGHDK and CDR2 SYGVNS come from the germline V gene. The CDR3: CASSEWGQANSPLHF. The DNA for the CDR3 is TGTGCCAGCAGTGAATGGGGACAGGCGAATTCACCCCTCCACTTT.

The DNA of the CDR3 is TGTGCCAGCAGTGAAGGGGCCCAGGGGGGATATGGCTACACCTTC. This codes for CASSEGAQGGYGYTF. This rearrangement joins TRBV25-1 to TRBJ1-2; TRBD1 matches at 7 bases. There are 15 residues in the CDR3. In germline, CDR1 is MGHDK, CDR2 SYGVNS. Germline trimming cut 2 bases from V and 5 bases from J; bases unmatched to any gene: 8.

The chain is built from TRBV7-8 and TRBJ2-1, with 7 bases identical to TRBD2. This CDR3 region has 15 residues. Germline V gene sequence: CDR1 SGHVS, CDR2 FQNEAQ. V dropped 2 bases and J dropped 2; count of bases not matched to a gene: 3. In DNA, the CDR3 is TGTGCCAGCAGCTTATTTGCGGGGGCCTACAATGAGCAGTTCTTC. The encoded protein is CASSLFAGAYNEQFF.

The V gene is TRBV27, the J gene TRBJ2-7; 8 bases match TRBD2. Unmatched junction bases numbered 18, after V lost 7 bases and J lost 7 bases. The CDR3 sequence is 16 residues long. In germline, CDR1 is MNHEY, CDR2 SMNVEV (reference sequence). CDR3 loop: CASKFSGEDRVGEQYF. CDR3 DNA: TGTGCCAGCAAATTTAGCGGGGAGGACCGGGTAGGGGAGCAGTACTTC.

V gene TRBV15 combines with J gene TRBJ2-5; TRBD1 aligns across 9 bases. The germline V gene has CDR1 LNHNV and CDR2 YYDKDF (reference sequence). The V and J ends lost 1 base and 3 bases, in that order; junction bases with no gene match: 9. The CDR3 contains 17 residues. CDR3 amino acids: CATSRAHPGQGKETQYF. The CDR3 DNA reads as TGTGCCACCAGCAGAGCCCATCCGGGACAGGGTAAAGAGACCCAGTACTTC.